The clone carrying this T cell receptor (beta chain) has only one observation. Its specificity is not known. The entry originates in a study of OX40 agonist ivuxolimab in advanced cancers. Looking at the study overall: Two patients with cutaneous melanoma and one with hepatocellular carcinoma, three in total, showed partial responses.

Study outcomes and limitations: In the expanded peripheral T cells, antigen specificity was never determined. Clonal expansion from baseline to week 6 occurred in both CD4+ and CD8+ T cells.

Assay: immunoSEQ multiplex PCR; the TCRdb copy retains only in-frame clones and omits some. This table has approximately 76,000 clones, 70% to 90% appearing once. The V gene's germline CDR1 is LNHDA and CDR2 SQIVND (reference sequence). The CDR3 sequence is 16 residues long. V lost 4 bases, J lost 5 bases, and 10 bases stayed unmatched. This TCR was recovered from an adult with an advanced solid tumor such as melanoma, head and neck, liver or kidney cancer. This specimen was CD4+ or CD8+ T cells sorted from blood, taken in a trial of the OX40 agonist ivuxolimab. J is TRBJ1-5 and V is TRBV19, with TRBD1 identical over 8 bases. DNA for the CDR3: TGTGCCAGTAGTAGGGGACAGGTCCATCTCTATCAGCCCCAGCATTTT. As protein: CASSRGQVHLYQPQHF.